The source of this T cell receptor (beta chain) is a study of blood T cells in healthy people across ages. This clonotype showed up many times. Mismatch with germline at one junction end may stem from a read error. Sample-barcoded 5' priming and a J-beta primer mix drove a second PCR of about 6 to 11 cycles. Using its own MiXCR run on the 5' RACE reads, TCRdb lists one record per CDR3 protein. The table records 600,000 or so distinct CDR3 sequences, 25% to 35% of them present only once. No fewer than 7 million PBMCs went into each sample. Per the germline V gene, CDR1 is SSHAT and CDR2 is FNYEAQ (reference sequence). The CDR3 is 15 amino acids.

The sequenced sample was blood. The V and J genes are TRBV7-7 and TRBJ2-5; D tentatively reads TRBD1 or TRBD2 (6 bases each). This clonotype was sampled from a woman of 80 years or more in good health. CDR3 DNA: TGTGCTAGCAGCTTAGAGGGGGGATCACAAGAGACCCAGTACTTC. It translates to CASSLEGGSQETQYF. Looking up the rest from reference TRBV7-7 and TRBJ2-5 gives the full variable domain: GAGVSQSPRYKVTKRGQDVTLRCDPISSHATLYWYQQALGQGPEFLTYFNYEAQPDKSGLPSDRFSAERPEGSISTLTIQRTEQRDSAMYRCASSLEGGSQETQYFGPGTRLLVL.